The 18 T cell receptor beta chains presented below share a single source sample, sequenced in a study of graft-versus-host responses after intestinal transplantation. Sequencing was performed with immunoSEQ multiplex PCR; in TCRdb, only in-frame clones are kept and a portion is missing. Of roughly 28,000 clones listed, 85% to 95% are singletons. Sequences were derived from PBMCs, sampled just over 65 days after intestinal transplant. Receptors were obtained from a human patient who received an intestinal transplant, so some T cells may come from the graft donor.

The chain carries TRBV5-1 and TRBJ1-1; maybe TRBD1 (5 bases). This CDR3 has 15 residues. Germline V CDR1 and CDR2: SGHRS, YFSETQ. Trimming took off 0 bases at V and 0 bases at J, with 9 bases between the two ends. In DNA, the CDR3 is TGCGCCAGCAGCTTGGAAGGACACATGAACACTGAAGCTTTCTTT. Its protein is CASSLEGHMNTEAFF.

The chain couples TRBV25-1 to TRBJ2-7; 9 bases fit TRBD1. J was trimmed by 12 bases and V by 3 bases; bases with no gene match: 12. The CDR3 runs 14 residues. Germline V gene lookup returns CDR1 MGHDK and CDR2 SYGVNS. CDR3 protein: CASSEIGTGFLWYF. The DNA for the CDR3 is TGTGCCAGCAGTGAGATCGGGACAGGGTTTCTTTGGTACTTC.

The CDR3 reads CSVESASGNVDTQYF. As DNA, the CDR3 is TGCAGCGTTGAATCGGCTAGCGGGAATGTAGATACGCAGTATTTT. V usage is TRBV29-1 and J usage is TRBJ2-3; 9 positions agree with TRBD2. Germline CDR1 SQVTM, CDR2 ANQGSEA. This CDR3 comprises 15 residues. Trimming cost V 2 bases and J 5 bases; bases outside gene matches: 8.

The chain is built from TRBV10-1 and TRBJ1-1; a possible D gene is TRBD1 (5 bases). CDR3 length: 13 residues. Germline V gene lookup returns CDR1 WNHNN and CDR2 SYGVQD (reference sequence). The V end lost 4 bases, the J end lost 0 bases, and 6 bases lay between the germline ends. DNA for the CDR3: TGCGCCAGCAGTGGAGGGGTGAACACTGAAGCTTTCTTT. This codes for CASSGGVNTEAFF.

The V call is TRBV7-8, the J call TRBJ2-7; unclear D gene. CDR1 and CDR2 (germline): SGHVS, FQNEAQ. This CDR3 has 13 residues. V lost 1 base, J lost 6 bases, and 10 bases lay in between. Here the CDR3 DNA reads TGTGCCAGCAGCTTAGGTGGTCACTTCGAGCAGTACTTC. Amino acid sequence: CASSLGGHFEQYF.

This clone came up once. The chain employs TRBV30 and TRBJ2-4; D uncertain. The CDR3 contains 15 residues. Per the germline V gene, CDR1 is GTSNPN and CDR2 is SVGIG (reference sequence). V lost 2 bases to trimming and J lost 3 bases, with 14 bases between them. Here the CDR3 DNA reads TGTGCCTGGAGTAGGGTGTGGTGGGGCAAAAACATTCAGTACTTC. It encodes CAWSRVWWGKNIQYF.

This clone has a handful of counts. The CDR3 region has the DNA TGTGCCAGCAGTGGAGTTAGCGGGGGCTACAATGAGCAGTTCTTC. Protein product: CASSGVSGGYNEQFF. The gene calls are TRBV6-4 and TRBJ2-1, with TRBD2 identical over 9 bases. Germline assignment: CDR1 MRHNA and CDR2 SNTAGT. The V and J ends lost 4 bases and 3 bases, in that order; junction bases with no gene match: 4. There are 15 residues in the CDR3.

The V gene is TRBV7-9, the J gene TRBJ1-6; D possibly corresponds to TRBD1 (6 bases). The germline V gene encodes CDR1 SEHNR and CDR2 FQNEAQ (reference sequence). Trimming removed 5 bases from V and 8 bases from J, with 13 bases in between. The CDR3 contains 14 residues. The CDR3 DNA sequence: TGTGCCAGCAGCACTTCAGGGGTTCATTCACCCCTCCACTTT. Encoded protein: CASSTSGVHSPLHF.

The chain links TRBV5-4 to TRBJ2-3, with 12 bases identical to TRBD2. Germline V gene lookup returns CDR1 SGHNT and CDR2 YYREEE (reference sequence). This CDR3 has 16 residues. V was clipped by 3 bases and J by 2 bases; unmatched bases: 4. CDR3 nucleotide sequence: TGTGCCAGCAGCTCCGGACTAGCGGGGATCACAGATACGCAGTATTTT. Translating it yields CASSSGLAGITDTQYF.

This rearrangement joins TRBV4-1 to TRBJ1-4; D is unresolved. The CDR3 extends over 11 amino acids. In germline, CDR1 is MGHRA, CDR2 YSYEKL. The V end was cut by 1 base, the J end by 7 bases, with 1 base between. This CDR3 is CASSQAEKLFF. The CDR3 DNA reads TGCGCCAGCAGCCAAGCTGAAAAACTGTTTTTT.

This chain joins TRBV14 and TRBJ1-4, with unresolved D. The CDR3 totals 15 residues. Germline-derived CDR1 and CDR2 are SGHDN and FVKESK. V was trimmed by 1 base and J by 2 bases, leaving 8 bases between them. The CDR3, as DNA: TGTGCCAGCAGCCAAGCTTCCCGGACTAATGAAAAACTGTTTTTT. Translated: CASSQASRTNEKLFF.

V gene TRBV29-1 combines with J gene TRBJ2-1; D possibly uses TRBD1 or TRBD2 (6 bases each). V shed 7 bases and J shed 8 bases, with 15 bases lying between them. The CDR3 sequence is 12 residues long. Germline loops: CDR1 SQVTM, CDR2 ANQGSEA. CDR3 nucleotide sequence: TGCAGCGGGGGGGCCCTCGGGGATGAGCAGTTCTTC. Translated: CSGGALGDEQFF.

V gene TRBV5-1 combines with J gene TRBJ2-1; no clear D. Germline lookup yields CDR1 SGHRS and CDR2 YFSETQ. Trimming removed 0 bases from V and 1 base from J, with 14 bases in between. This CDR3 is built from 17 residues. CDR3 protein: CASSLGSPTGSYNEQFF. In nucleotides, the CDR3 is TGCGCCAGCAGCTTGGGGTCCCCCACCGGGTCCTACAATGAGCAGTTCTTC.

The chain recombines TRBV5-4 with TRBJ2-1; 7 positions match TRBD2. Germline lookup yields CDR1 SGHNT and CDR2 YYREEE (reference sequence). The CDR3 totals 12 residues. The V segment lost 6 bases and the J segment 7 bases; nucleotides outside the gene matches: 4. The CDR3 nucleotides read TGTGCCAGCACGCGGGGGATTAATGAGCAGTTCTTC. Translation gives CASTRGINEQFF.

This clone showed up just once. The chain uses TRBV27 and TRBJ1-3; D not certain. This CDR3 is 15 amino acids long. The germline V and J ends were trimmed by 5 bases and 5 bases, with 16 bases remaining between them. Germline V gives CDR1 MNHEY, CDR2 SMNVEV (reference sequence). In DNA form, the CDR3 reads TGTGCCAGCAGTCCCCATCCCCCCGATCGAAACACCATATATTTT. This encodes CASSPHPPDRNTIYF.

The genes are TRBV15 and TRBJ2-5; D gene unclear. The J call is in doubt because the DNA end fits TRBJ2-7 better. The germline V gene has CDR1 LNHNV and CDR2 YYDKDF (reference sequence). There are 13 residues in the CDR3. CDR3 in amino acids: CATSFQRSYEQYF. The CDR3 DNA is TGTGCCACCAGCTTCCAGAGATCCTACGAGCAGTACTTC.

This sequence joins TRBV7-2 and TRBJ2-3; possible D gene TRBD2, 5 bases. The V end lost 5 bases, the J end lost 0 bases, and 12 bases lay between the germline ends. This CDR3 comprises 15 residues. CDR1 and CDR2 (germline): SGHTA, FQGNSA. CDR3 residues: CASSPDSFSTDTQYF. CDR3 nucleotide sequence: TGTGCCAGCAGCCCGGACTCGTTTAGCACAGATACGCAGTATTTT.

The genes are TRBV27 and TRBJ1-4; no definite D call. The germline V gene encodes CDR1 MNHEY and CDR2 SMNVEV (reference sequence). The CDR3 extends over 15 amino acids. With 2 bases removed from V and 7 bases from J, the gap between germline ends came to 14 bases. The CDR3 DNA follows: TGTGCCAGCAGTTTAATTCGGGGAAGTCCTGAAAAACTGTTTTTT. Its protein product is CASSLIRGSPEKLFF. Looking up the rest from reference TRBV27 and TRBJ1-4 gives the full variable domain: EAQVTQNPRYLITVTGKKLTVTCSQNMNHEYMSWYRQDPGLGLRQIYYSMNVEVTDKGDVPEGYKVSRKEKRNFPLILESPSPNQTSLYFCASSLIRGSPEKLFFGSGTQLSVL.